This TCR beta chain was captured in a study of T cell clonality in common variable immunodeficiency. The study's findings and limits: In common variable immunodeficiency, TCR beta chains reportedly carried fewer deletions and N-nucleotide insertions.

The CDR3 covers 15 residues. Germline V CDR1 and CDR2: KGHSH, LQKENI. Most patients and controls had Caucasian heritage. Comment on this clone: The antigen remains unidentified. The read is 3 residues too short to cover the CDR3 end, so that end is filled in from the germline J gene.

The repertoire was sequenced with immunoSEQ multiplex PCR; TCRdb's copy has only in-frame clones and lacks some. Observed in the sample are around 16,000 clones, none of them singletons. What was sequenced was peripheral blood mononuclear cells. This TCR came from a human donor with common variable immunodeficiency. This sequence joins TRBV18 and TRBJ1-2, with 9 nucleotides matching TRBD1. CDR3 sequence reads: CASSPPGQGRYGYTF. The CDR3 bases that were read are TGTGCCAGCTCACCTCCGGGACAGGGCAGGTACGGC.